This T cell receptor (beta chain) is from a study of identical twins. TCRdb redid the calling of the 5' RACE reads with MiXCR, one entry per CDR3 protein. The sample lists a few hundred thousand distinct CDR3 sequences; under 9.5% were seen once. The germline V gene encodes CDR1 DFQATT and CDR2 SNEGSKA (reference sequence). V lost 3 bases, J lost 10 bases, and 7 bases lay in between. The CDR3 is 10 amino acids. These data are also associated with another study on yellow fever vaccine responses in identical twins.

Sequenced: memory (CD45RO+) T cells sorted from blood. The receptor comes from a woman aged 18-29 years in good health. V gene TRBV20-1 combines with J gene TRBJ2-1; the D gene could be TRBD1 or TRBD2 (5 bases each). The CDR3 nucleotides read TGCAGTGCTAGCGGGGCGGAGCAGTTCTTC. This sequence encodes CSASGAEQFF.